The 6 T cell receptor beta chains reported below all come from one sample, sequenced in a study of identifying expanded T cells in peripheral blood. The table came from immunoSEQ multiplex PCR; TCRdb's copy has only in-frame clones and leaves some out. The sample records over 85,000 clones, 85% being singletons. Sequencing used blood. The receptors were gathered from a person between 18 and 75 years old in good health.

The genes are TRBV9 and TRBJ2-1; D remains ambiguous. Trimming removed 0 bases at V and 3 bases at J, with 13 bases between. CDR3 length: 16 residues. Germline V CDR1 and CDR2: SGDLS, YYNGEE. CDR3 loop: CASSVVSRSYYNEQFF. In DNA, the CDR3 is TGTGCCAGCAGCGTAGTTTCCCGGTCATACTACAATGAGCAGTTCTTC.

This clone was picked up a small number of times. The chain links TRBV4-1 to TRBJ2-7; TRBD1 aligns across 8 bases. Trimming removed 4 bases from V and 0 bases from J; junction bases left unmatched: 5. The germline V gene encodes CDR1 MGHRA and CDR2 YSYEKL. The CDR3 totals 15 residues. The DNA for the CDR3 is TGCGCCAGCAGCCTCCGGACAGGGAGCTCCTACGAGCAGTACTTC. Amino acid sequence: CASSLRTGSSYEQYF.

The chain joins TRBV5-4 to TRBJ1-1; TRBD1 is a possible D gene (5 bases). The V end was cut by 0 bases, the J end by 1 base, with 13 bases between. Per germline, CDR1 SGHNT and CDR2 YYREEE (reference sequence). CDR3 length: 16 amino acids. The chain's CDR3 is CASSLGLGRGNTEAFF. The CDR3 nucleotides read TGTGCCAGCAGCTTGGGTTTAGGGAGGGGGAACACTGAAGCTTTCTTT.

The chain couples TRBV30 to TRBJ2-3, with 7 bases aligning to TRBD1. Germline trimming cut 4 bases from V and 2 bases from J; bases unmatched to any gene: 12. There are 16 residues in the CDR3. CDR1 GTSNPN and CDR2 SVGIG come from the germline V gene (reference sequence). In nucleotides, the CDR3 is TGTGCCTGGATCCCCAAGGCAGGGGGTATCACAGATACGCAGTATTTT. Residues: CAWIPKAGGITDTQYF.

The J gene is TRBJ2-1, the V gene TRBV9; 9 bases are a match to TRBD2. CDR3 length: 18 amino acids. The germline V gene has CDR1 SGDLS and CDR2 YYNGEE. The J segment lost 10 bases and the V segment lost 3 bases, leaving 20 bases of the junction unmatched. The CDR3 DNA reads as TGTGCCAGCAGCGGACGATATAAACCGGGACTAGCCCTCTCGGAGCAGTTCTTC. This encodes CASSGRYKPGLALSEQFF.

The chain is built from TRBV5-4 and TRBJ2-5; D assignment may be TRBD1 or TRBD2 (6 bases each). The length of the CDR3 is 17 residues. Trimming pared 0 bases from V and 1 base from J, leaving 16 bases between. From germline, CDR1 is SGHNT and CDR2 YYREEE (reference sequence). CDR3 sequence reads: CASSLGGGRGGQETQYF. CDR3 bases: TGTGCCAGCAGCTTGGGGGGTGGCAGGGGAGGCCAAGAGACCCAGTACTTC.